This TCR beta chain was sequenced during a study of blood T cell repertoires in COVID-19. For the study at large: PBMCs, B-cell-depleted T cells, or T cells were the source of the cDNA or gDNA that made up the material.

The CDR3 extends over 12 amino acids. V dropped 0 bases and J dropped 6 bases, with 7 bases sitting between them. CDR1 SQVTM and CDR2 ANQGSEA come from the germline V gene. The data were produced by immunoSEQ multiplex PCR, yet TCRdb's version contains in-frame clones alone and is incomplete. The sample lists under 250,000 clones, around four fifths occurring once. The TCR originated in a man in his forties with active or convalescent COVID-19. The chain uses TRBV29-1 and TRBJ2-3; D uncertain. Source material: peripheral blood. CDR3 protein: CSVEDLGDTQYF. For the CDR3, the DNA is TGCAGCGTTGAAGACCTGGGCGATACGCAGTATTTT.